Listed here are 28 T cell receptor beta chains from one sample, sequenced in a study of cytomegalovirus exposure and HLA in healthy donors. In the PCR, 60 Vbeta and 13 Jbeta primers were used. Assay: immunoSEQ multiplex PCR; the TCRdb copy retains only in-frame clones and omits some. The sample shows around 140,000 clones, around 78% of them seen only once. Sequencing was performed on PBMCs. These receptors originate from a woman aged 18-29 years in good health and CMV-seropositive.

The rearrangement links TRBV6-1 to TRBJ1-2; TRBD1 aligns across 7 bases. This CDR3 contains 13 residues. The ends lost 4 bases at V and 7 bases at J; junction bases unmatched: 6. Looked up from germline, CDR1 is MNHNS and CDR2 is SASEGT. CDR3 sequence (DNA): TGTGCCAGCAGTGGAGCAGGGGGTCGTGGCTACACCTTC. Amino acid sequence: CASSGAGGRGYTF.

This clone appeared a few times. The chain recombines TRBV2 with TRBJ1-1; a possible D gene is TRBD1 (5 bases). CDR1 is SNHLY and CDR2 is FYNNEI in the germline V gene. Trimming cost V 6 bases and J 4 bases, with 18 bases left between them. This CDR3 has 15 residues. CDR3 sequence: CASRLAGGLGTEAFF. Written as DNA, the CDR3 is TGTGCCAGCAGGTTGGCCGGGGGATTGGGCACTGAAGCTTTCTTT.

The CDR3 is CASSGYRDDQPQHF. CDR3 DNA sequence: TGTGCCAGCAGTGGATACAGGGACGACCAGCCCCAGCATTTT. This rearrangement joins TRBV6-1 to TRBJ1-5; possible D gene TRBD1, 6 bases. The CDR3 length is 14 residues. Trimming pared 4 bases from V and 7 bases from J, leaving 14 bases between. CDR1 and CDR2 (germline): MNHNS, SASEGT.

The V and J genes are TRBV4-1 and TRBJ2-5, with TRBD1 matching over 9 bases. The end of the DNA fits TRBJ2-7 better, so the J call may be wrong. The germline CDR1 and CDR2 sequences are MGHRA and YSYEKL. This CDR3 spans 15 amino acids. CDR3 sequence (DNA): TGCGCCAGCAGCCAACCCCGGGACAGGGTCCACGAGCAGTACTTC. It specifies CASSQPRDRVHEQYF.

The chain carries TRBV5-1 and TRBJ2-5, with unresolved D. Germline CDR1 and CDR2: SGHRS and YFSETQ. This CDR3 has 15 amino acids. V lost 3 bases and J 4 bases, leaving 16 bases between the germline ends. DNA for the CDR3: TGCGCCAGCAGCTACCGTCAGGTTGTAGGAGAGACCCAGTACTTC. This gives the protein CASSYRQVVGETQYF.

The CDR3 DNA reads as TGTGCCAGCAGCTTAGGGACAGCAGTCTATGGCTACACCTTC. Protein: CASSLGTAVYGYTF. The V gene is TRBV7-9, the J gene TRBJ1-2; TRBD1 is a possible D gene (6 bases). CDR1 SEHNR and CDR2 FQNEAQ come from the germline V gene (reference sequence). V lost 1 base and J 4 bases, leaving 10 bases between the germline ends. The CDR3 spans 14 residues.

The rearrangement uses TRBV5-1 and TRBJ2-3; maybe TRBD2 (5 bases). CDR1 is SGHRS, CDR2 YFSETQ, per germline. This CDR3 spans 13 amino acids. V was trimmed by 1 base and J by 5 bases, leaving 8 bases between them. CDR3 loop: CASSLSEVDTQYF. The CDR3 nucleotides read TGCGCCAGCAGCTTGTCGGAGGTAGATACGCAGTATTTT.

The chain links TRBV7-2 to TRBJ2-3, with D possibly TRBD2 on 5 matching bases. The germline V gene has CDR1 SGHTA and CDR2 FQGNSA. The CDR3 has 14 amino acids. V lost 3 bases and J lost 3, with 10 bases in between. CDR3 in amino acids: CASSLRWETDTQYF. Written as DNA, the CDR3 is TGTGCCAGCAGCTTGAGGTGGGAGACAGATACGCAGTATTTT.

The CDR3 DNA reads TGTGCCAGCAGCTTAGGCGAGGAAACCGGGGAGCTGTTTTTT. Translating it yields CASSLGEETGELFF. The V and J genes are TRBV7-6 and TRBJ2-2; D uncertain. The CDR3 spans 14 residues. Trimming shortened V by 1 base and J by 5 bases, and 8 bases separated the two germline ends. The V gene's germline CDR1 is SGHVS and CDR2 FNYEAQ.

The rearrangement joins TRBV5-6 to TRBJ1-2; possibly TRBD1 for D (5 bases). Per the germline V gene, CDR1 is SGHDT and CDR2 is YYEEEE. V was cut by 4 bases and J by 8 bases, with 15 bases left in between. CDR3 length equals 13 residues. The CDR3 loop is CASSTDSPGGYTF. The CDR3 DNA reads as TGTGCCAGCAGCACCGACAGCCCAGGAGGCTACACCTTC.

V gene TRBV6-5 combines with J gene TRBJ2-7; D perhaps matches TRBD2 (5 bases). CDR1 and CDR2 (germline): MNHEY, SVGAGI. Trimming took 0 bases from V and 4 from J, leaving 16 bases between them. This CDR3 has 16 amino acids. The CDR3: CASSYSILAEDYEQYF. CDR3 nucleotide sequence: TGTGCCAGCAGTTACTCGATTCTTGCGGAGGATTACGAGCAGTACTTC.

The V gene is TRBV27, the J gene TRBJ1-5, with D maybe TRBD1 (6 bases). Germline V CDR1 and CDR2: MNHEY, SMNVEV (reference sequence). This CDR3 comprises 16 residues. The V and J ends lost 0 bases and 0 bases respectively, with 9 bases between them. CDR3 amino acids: CASSLSWGLSNQPQHF. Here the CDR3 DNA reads TGTGCCAGCAGTTTATCCTGGGGGCTTAGCAATCAGCCCCAGCATTTT.

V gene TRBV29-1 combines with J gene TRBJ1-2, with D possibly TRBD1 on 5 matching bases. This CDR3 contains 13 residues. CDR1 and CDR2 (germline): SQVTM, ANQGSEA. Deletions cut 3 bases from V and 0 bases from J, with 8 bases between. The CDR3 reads CSVERQTNYGYTF. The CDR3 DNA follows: TGCAGCGTTGAGAGACAGACTAACTATGGCTACACCTTC. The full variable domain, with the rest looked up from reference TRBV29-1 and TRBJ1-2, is SAVISQKPSRDICQRGTSLTIQCQVDSQVTMMFWYRQQPGQSLTLIATANQGSEATYESGFVIDKFPISRPNLTFSTLTVSNMSPEDSSIYLCSVERQTNYGYTFGSGTRLTVV.

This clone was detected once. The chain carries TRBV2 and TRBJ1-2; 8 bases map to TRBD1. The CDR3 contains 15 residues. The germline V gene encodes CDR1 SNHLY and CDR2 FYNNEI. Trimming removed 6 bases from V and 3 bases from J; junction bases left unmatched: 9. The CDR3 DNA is TGTGCCAGCAGCGCGGAACAGGGGGGATACTATGGCTACACCTTC. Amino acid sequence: CASSAEQGGYYGYTF.

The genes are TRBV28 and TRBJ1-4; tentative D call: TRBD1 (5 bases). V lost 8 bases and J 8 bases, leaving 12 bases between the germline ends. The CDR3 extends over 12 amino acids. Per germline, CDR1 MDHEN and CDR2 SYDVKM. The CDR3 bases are TGTGCCAGCCTCGGGGGGTTAGAAAAACTGTTTTTT. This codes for CASLGGLEKLFF.

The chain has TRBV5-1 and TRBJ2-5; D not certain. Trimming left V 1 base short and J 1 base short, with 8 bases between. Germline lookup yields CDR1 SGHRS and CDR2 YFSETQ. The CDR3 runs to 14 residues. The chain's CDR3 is CASSLTAGQETQYF. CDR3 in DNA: TGCGCCAGCAGCTTGACGGCAGGCCAAGAGACCCAGTACTTC. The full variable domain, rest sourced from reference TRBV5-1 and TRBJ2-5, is KAGVTQTPRYLIKTRGQQVTLSCSPISGHRSVSWYQQTPGQGLQFLFEYFSETQRNKGNFPGRFSGRQFSNSRSEMNVSTLELGDSALYLCASSLTAGQETQYFGPGTRLLVL.

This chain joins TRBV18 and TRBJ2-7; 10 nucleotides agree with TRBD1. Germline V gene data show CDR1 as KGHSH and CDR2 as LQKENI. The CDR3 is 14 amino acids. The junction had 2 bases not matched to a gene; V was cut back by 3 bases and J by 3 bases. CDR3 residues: CASSPGQGYYEQYF. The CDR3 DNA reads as TGTGCCAGCTCACCGGGACAGGGGTACTACGAGCAGTACTTC.

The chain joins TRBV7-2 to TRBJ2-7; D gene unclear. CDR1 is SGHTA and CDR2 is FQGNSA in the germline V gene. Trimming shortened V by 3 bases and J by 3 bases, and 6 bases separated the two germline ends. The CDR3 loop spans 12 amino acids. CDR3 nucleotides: TGTGCCAGCAGCTTGTACAACTACGAGCAGTACTTC. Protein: CASSLYNYEQYF.

As DNA, the CDR3 is TGTGCCAGCAGCAATCTCGGGGAGGCGAACACTGAAGCTTTCTTT. The encoded protein is CASSNLGEANTEAFF. The gene calls are TRBV4-2 and TRBJ1-1; D unclear. The V gene's germline CDR1 is LGHNA and CDR2 YNFKEQ. The CDR3 is 15 amino acids. The ends were cut back, 5 bases at V and 1 base at J, with 14 bases in the middle.

In nucleotides, the CDR3 is TGTGCCAGCAGTTACTCGAACGGGGGAGAGACCCAGTACTTC. This sequence encodes CASSYSNGGETQYF. J is TRBJ2-5 and V is TRBV6-5; possible D gene TRBD2, 6 bases. This CDR3 has 14 amino acids. V was pared by 0 bases and J by 4 bases, with 9 bases between. CDR1 is MNHEY and CDR2 is SVGAGI in the germline V gene.

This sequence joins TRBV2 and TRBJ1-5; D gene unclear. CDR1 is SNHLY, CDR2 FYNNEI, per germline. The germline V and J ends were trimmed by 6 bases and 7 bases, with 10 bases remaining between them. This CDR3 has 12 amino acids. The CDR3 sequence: CASRGPEQPQHF. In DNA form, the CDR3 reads TGTGCCAGCAGGGGCCCCGAGCAGCCCCAGCATTTT.

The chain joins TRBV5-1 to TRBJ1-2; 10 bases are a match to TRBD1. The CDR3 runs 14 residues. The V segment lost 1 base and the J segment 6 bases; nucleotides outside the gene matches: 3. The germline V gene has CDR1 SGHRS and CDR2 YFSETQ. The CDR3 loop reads CASSLMGQGNGYTF. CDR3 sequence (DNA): TGCGCCAGCAGCTTGATGGGACAGGGGAATGGCTACACCTTC.

The CDR3: CASSLINSNQPQHF. Here the CDR3 DNA reads TGTGCCAGCAGTCTTATTAATAGCAATCAGCCCCAGCATTTT. The chain couples TRBV6-5 to TRBJ1-5; no definite D call. V lost 5 bases to trimming and J lost 0 bases, with 8 bases between them. Germline loops: CDR1 MNHEY, CDR2 SVGAGI. The CDR3 contains 14 residues.

CDR3 sequence: CAWSRTPETQYF. The CDR3 DNA reads TGTGCCTGGAGTCGGACTCCGGAGACCCAGTACTTC. V usage is TRBV30 and J usage is TRBJ2-5, with a tentative D call TRBD2 (5 bases). V was pared by 2 bases and J by 5 bases, with 9 bases between. The CDR3 is 12 residues long. Germline V CDR1 and CDR2: GTSNPN, SVGIG (reference sequence). Drawing the rest from reference TRBV30 and TRBJ2-5, the complete variable domain is SQTIHQWPATLVQPVGSPLSLECTVEGTSNPNLYWYRQAAGRGLQLLFYSVGIGQISSEVPQNLSASRPQDRQFILSSKKLLLSDSGFYLCAWSRTPETQYFGPGTRLLVL.

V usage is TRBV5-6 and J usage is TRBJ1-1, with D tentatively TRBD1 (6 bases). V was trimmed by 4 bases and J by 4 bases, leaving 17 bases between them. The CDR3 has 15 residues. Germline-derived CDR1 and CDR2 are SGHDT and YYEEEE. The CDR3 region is CASSVRITRGTEAFF. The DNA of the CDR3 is TGTGCCAGCAGCGTACGAATCACCAGGGGCACTGAAGCTTTCTTT.

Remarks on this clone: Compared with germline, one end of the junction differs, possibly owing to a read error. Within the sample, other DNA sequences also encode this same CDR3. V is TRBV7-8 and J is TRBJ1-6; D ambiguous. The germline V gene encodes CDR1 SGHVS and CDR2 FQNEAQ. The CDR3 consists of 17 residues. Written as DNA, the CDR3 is TGTGCCAGCAGCCACTCCACCATTTACAGCCTTAATTCGCCCCTCCACTTT. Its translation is CASSHSTIYSLNSPLHF.

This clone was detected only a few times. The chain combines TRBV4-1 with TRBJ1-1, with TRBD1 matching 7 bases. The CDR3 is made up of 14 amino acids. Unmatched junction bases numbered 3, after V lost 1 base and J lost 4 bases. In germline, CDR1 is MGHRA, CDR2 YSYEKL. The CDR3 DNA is TGCGCCAGCAGCCAAGTGAACAGGGGCACTGAAGCTTTCTTT. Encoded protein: CASSQVNRGTEAFF.

The CDR3 protein is CASSLLAGSSGANVLTF. The CDR3 coding sequence is TGTGCCAGCAGCTTGCTAGCGGGGAGCTCTGGGGCCAACGTCCTGACTTTC. V and J are TRBV7-2 and TRBJ2-6; the match to TRBD2 covers 9 bases. Germline V lookup: CDR1 SGHTA, CDR2 FQGNSA. The V gene end was trimmed by 3 bases and the J gene end by 0 bases; junction bases not matched to a gene: 3. The CDR3 is 17 amino acids. The full variable domain, rest sourced from reference TRBV7-2 and TRBJ2-6, is GAGVSQSPSNKVTEKGKDVELRCDPISGHTALYWYRQSLGQGLEFLIYFQGNSAPDKSGLPSDRFSAERTGGSVSTLTIQRTQQEDSAVYLCASSLLAGSSGANVLTFGAGSRLTVL.